The rows below give T cell receptor beta chains drawn from one sample of a study of blood T cell repertoires in COVID-19. Profiling relied on immunoSEQ multiplex PCR, and the TCRdb table lists in-frame clones only, not all of them. The table has hundreds of thousands of clones, around 90% seen once. Sequenced sample: peripheral blood. The receptor set was obtained from a human donor in a cohort sampled during active COVID-19. Each CDR3 is given with its conserved first and last residue. Fields, in order: J gene, V gene, CDR3 length, D gene, clone size, CDR3 protein, CDR3 DNA. The D gene is left open where the match is weak. Clone sizes are given selectively: once, few, many, or a class where the clone is expanded.

>TRBJ2-7|TRBV28|15|.|.
CASSVGHLNLYEQYF
TGTGCCAGCAGTGTGGGACACCTTAACCTCTACGAGCAGTACTTC
>TRBJ2-5|TRBV11-1|16|TRBD1|.
CASSPTWDRGQETQYF
TGTGCCAGCAGTCCTACGTGGGACAGGGGGCAAGAGACCCAGTACTTC
>TRBJ2-1|TRBV11-2|16|TRBD2|.
CASSRRSGILYNEQFF
TGTGCCAGCAGCCGAAGAAGCGGGATATTGTACAATGAGCAGTTCTTC
>TRBJ2-6|TRBV30|13|.|.
CAWIPLGANVLTF
TGTGCCTGGATCCCTCTCGGGGCCAACGTCCTGACTTTC
>TRBJ1-1|TRBV19|16|TRBD1|.
CASSIDGQGADTEAFF
TGTGCCAGTAGTATAGATGGACAGGGGGCGGACACTGAAGCTTTCTTT
>TRBJ2-1|TRBV9|14|.|once
CASSVDLAPEEQFF
TGTGCCAGCAGCGTAGATCTAGCCCCCGAGGAGCAGTTCTTC
>TRBJ2-6|TRBV4-3|16|.|.
CASSQDTGLGANVLTF
TGCGCCAGCAGCCAAGATACAGGGCTTGGGGCCAACGTCCTGACTTTC
>TRBJ1-5|TRBV6-4|15|.|.
CASRNRTNSNQPQHF
TGTGCCAGCAGAAACAGGACTAATAGCAATCAGCCCCAGCATTTT
>TRBJ1-5|TRBV4-3|13|.|.
CASSLELNQPQHF
TGCGCCAGCAGCCTCGAGTTGAATCAGCCCCAGCATTTT
>TRBJ2-1|TRBV11-2|16|.|few
CASSLEVRRNYNEQFF
TGTGCCAGCAGCTTAGAGGTAAGGAGGAACTACAATGAGCAGTTCTTC
>TRBJ1-6|TRBV6-1|17|TRBD1|.
CASSEAHTGQGRTPLHF
TGTGCCAGCAGTGAAGCTCATACGGGACAGGGGAGGACACCCCTCCACTTT
>TRBJ1-6|TRBV7-2|17|TRBD1|.
CASSLEGGGTGEPPLHF
TGTGCCAGCAGCTTAGAGGGGGGCGGGACAGGGGAACCTCCCCTCCACTTT
>TRBJ1-6|TRBV20-1|15|.|.
CSASLEGVDGSPLHF
TGCAGTGCTAGTTTGGAGGGAGTGGATGGTTCACCCCTCCACTTT
>TRBJ1-2|TRBV29-1|13|TRBD1|few
CSVGTVFNYGYTF
TGCAGCGTCGGGACAGTGTTTAACTATGGCTACACCTTC
>TRBJ2-7|TRBV4-2|15|.|.
CASSQEGQEFYEQYF
TGTGCCAGCAGCCAAGAGGGCCAGGAATTCTACGAGCAGTACTTC
>TRBJ1-1|TRBV3-1/TRBV3-2|13|.|.
CASSQRAQGKAFF
TGTGCCAGCAGCCAAAGAGCTCAGGGAAAAGCTTTCTTT
>TRBJ1-2|TRBV30|14|.|.
CAWSPTGMTYGYTF
TGTGCCTGGAGTCCAACAGGGATGACATATGGCTACACCTTC
>TRBJ2-1|TRBV7-3|17|TRBD2|once
CASSLIPSGLSYNEQFF
TGTGCCAGCAGCTTAATCCCTAGCGGGCTCTCCTACAATGAGCAGTTCTTC
>TRBJ1-1|TRBV6-5|13|.|.
CASSYNRATEAFF
TGTGCCAGCAGTTACAACAGGGCGACTGAAGCTTTCTTT
>TRBJ2-5|TRBV5-6|17|.|.
CASSSEDTEKRWETQYF
TGTGCCAGCAGCTCGGAGGATACGGAAAAGAGGTGGGAGACCCAGTACTTC
>TRBJ2-6|TRBV7-6|17|.|many
CASSSGGSFSGANVLTF
TGTGCCAGCAGCTCTGGGGGGAGTTTCTCTGGGGCCAACGTCCTGACTTTC
>TRBJ1-2|TRBV6-5|14|.|.
CASSNTVLHYGYTF
TGTGCCAGCAGTAACACAGTATTACACTATGGCTACACCTTC
>TRBJ1-1|TRBV19|14|.|.
CASGKRTVNTEAFF
TGTGCCAGTGGAAAACGGACAGTGAACACTGAAGCTTTCTTT
>TRBJ2-6|TRBV5-1|18|TRBD1|.
CASSLQGQSLSGANVLTF
TGCGCCAGCAGCTTGCAGGGACAGAGTCTCTCTGGGGCCAACGTCCTGACTTTC
>TRBJ2-7|TRBV6-5|14|.|.
CASSTTGRGYEQYF
TGTGCCAGCAGTACCACTGGACGGGGCTACGAGCAGTACTTC
>TRBJ2-1|TRBV7-9|17|TRBD2|once
CASSLSGRFLSYNEQFF
TGTGCCAGCAGCTTATCCGGGAGGTTCCTCTCCTACAATGAGCAGTTCTTC
>TRBJ2-3|TRBV6-6|16|TRBD2|.
CASSRRLARGTDTQYF
TGTGCCAGCAGTCGCCGACTAGCGAGGGGGACAGATACGCAGTATTTT
>TRBJ1-5|TRBV7-2|12|.|.
CASSPRDQPQHF
TGTGCCAGCAGCCCTCGCGATCAGCCCCAGCATTTT
>TRBJ2-2|TRBV7-6|16|.|.
CASRSGGLVTTGELFF
TGTGCCAGCAGGTCAGGGGGACTAGTGACCACCGGGGAGCTGTTTTTT
>TRBJ2-3|TRBV30|14|.|once
CAWSSGAFRHTQYF
TGTGCCTGGAGTAGTGGAGCCTTCAGACATACGCAGTATTTT
>TRBJ1-1|TRBV2|12|TRBD1|few
CASSREGAEAFF
TGTGCCAGCAGCAGAGAGGGGGCGGAAGCTTTCTTT
>TRBJ1-2|TRBV7-2|13|.|.
CASSLEGDYGYTF
TGTGCCAGCAGCTTAGAGGGAGACTATGGCTACACCTTC
>TRBJ2-7|TRBV28|16|TRBD2|once
CASSPWGAGGGYEQYF
TGTGCCAGCAGTCCCTGGGGTGCGGGAGGAGGCTACGAGCAGTACTTC
>TRBJ2-1|TRBV27|15|.|.
CASTGLSSSYNEQFF
TGTGCCAGCACGGGACTTTCCAGCTCCTACAATGAGCAGTTCTTC
>TRBJ1-1|TRBV6-5|14|.|few
CASSYDRLNTEAFF
TGTGCCAGCAGTTACGACAGGCTGAACACTGAAGCTTTCTTT
>TRBJ1-2|TRBV7-2|14|.|.
CASSLSTGTGGYTF
TGTGCCAGCAGCTTGTCCACAGGGACGGGTGGCTACACCTTC
>TRBJ2-7|TRBV7-2|12|.|.
CASSLIAGEQYF
TGTGCCAGCAGCTTAATCGCGGGGGAGCAGTACTTC
>TRBJ1-6|TRBV9|16|TRBD1|.
CASSPRPTGIRSPLHF
TGTGCCAGCAGCCCCCGGCCGACAGGGATCCGATCACCCCTCCACTTT
>TRBJ2-7|TRBV9|13|TRBD1|.
CASSAGTGGEQYF
TGTGCCAGCAGCGCCGGGACAGGGGGCGAGCAGTACTTC
>TRBJ1-1|TRBV11-2|16|.|.
CASSSLGGLGNTEAFF
TGTGCCAGCAGCTCCCTGGGGGGTTTGGGGAACACTGAAGCTTTCTTT
>TRBJ2-7|TRBV7-2|15|TRBD1|.
CASSLRDRGGYEQYF
TGTGCCAGCAGCTTAAGGGACAGGGGAGGGTACGAGCAGTACTTC
>TRBJ1-2|TRBV7-2|16|TRBD1|.
CASSPIRQGRDYGYTF
TGTGCCAGCAGCCCCATACGACAGGGTAGGGACTATGGCTACACCTTC
>TRBJ2-1|TRBV19|15|.|.
CASSGFYAGAGEQFF
TGTGCCAGTAGCGGATTTTACGCGGGGGCCGGTGAGCAGTTCTTC
>TRBJ2-7|TRBV5-4|13|TRBD2|.
CASSLAASYEQYF
TGTGCCAGCAGCCTAGCGGCGTCCTACGAGCAGTACTTC
>TRBJ2-7|TRBV5-1|17|TRBD2|.
CASSLAPRLAGAYEQYF
TGCGCCAGCAGCTTGGCTCCTAGACTAGCGGGAGCCTACGAGCAGTACTTC
>TRBJ1-2|TRBV18|16|.|.
CASSPSGQRLNYGYTF
TGTGCCAGCTCCCCCAGTGGTCAGCGTCTTAACTATGGCTACACCTTC
>TRBJ2-5|TRBV4-3|17|TRBD2|.
CASSQDSAGGTQETQYF
TGCGCCAGCAGCCAAGACTCGGCGGGGGGGACCCAAGAGACCCAGTACTTC
>TRBJ2-1|TRBV12-3/TRBV12-4|12|.|.
CASSLRGNEQFF
TGTGCCAGCAGTTTAAGGGGGAATGAGCAGTTCTTC
>TRBJ1-2|TRBV15|14|TRBD1|few
CATSSVGQEYGYTF
TGTGCCACCAGCAGCGTGGGACAGGAATATGGCTACACCTTC
>TRBJ2-1|TRBV19|11|.|few
CASSMVGSQFF
TGTGCCAGTAGTATGGTGGGCTCCCAGTTCTTC
>TRBJ1-5|TRBV24-1|16|.|.
CATSETGGVPDQPQHF
TGTGCCACCAGTGAAACGGGGGGGGTTCCAGATCAGCCCCAGCATTTT
>TRBJ1-1|TRBV9|14|.|.
CASNGGVMNTEAFF
TGTGCCAGCAACGGAGGTGTGATGAACACTGAAGCTTTCTTT
>TRBJ1-5|TRBV3-1/TRBV3-2|13|.|.
CASSQLRVGAQHF
TGTGCCAGCAGCCAATTAAGAGTAGGGGCCCAGCATTTT